A selection of T cell receptor beta chains follows, all from one sample in a study of shared clonotypes between healthy human individuals. Profiled with immunoSEQ multiplex PCR; TCRdb holds only in-frame clones, not every one. The sample holds about 300,000 clones, approximately 74% seen once. The sample taken for sequencing was memory CD4+ T cells sorted from blood. The source is a man aged 25-40 years in good health. The CDR3 runs from the conserved cysteine through the conserved F or W. A D gene is named only where the DNA matches it firmly. A row's size may be missing; if present it is once, few, many or a size class.

>NA|NA|TRBJ1-1|TRBV30
CAWSVMGRHTEAFF
TGTGCCTGGAGTGTAATGGGGAGGCACACTGAAGCTTTCTTT
>NA|NA|TRBJ2-7|TRBV7-8
CASSWPGGIYEQYF
TGTGCCAGCAGCTGGCCCGGGGGCATCTACGAGCAGTACTTC
>NA|TRBD2|TRBJ2-7|TRBV4-2
CASSFGLDVNEQYF
TGTGCCAGCAGCTTCGGACTAGATGTCAACGAGCAGTACTTC
>NA|TRBD1|TRBJ2-2|TRBV7-3
CASSLGGTGVTGELFF
TGTGCCAGCAGCTTAGGAGGGACAGGGGTCACCGGGGAGCTGTTTTTT
>NA|NA|TRBJ1-5|TRBV6-1
CASSEQGIGQPQHF
TGTGCCAGCAGTGAACAGGGGATCGGTCAGCCCCAGCATTTT
>NA|NA|TRBJ2-3|TRBV5-1
CASQKRGATVYASYTQYF
TGCGCCAGCCAAAAAAGGGGTGCGACAGTTTATGCCTCGTACACGCAGTATTTT
>NA|NA|TRBJ1-1|TRBV21-1
CASSMVVTEAFF
TGTGCCAGCAGCATGGTCGTAACTGAAGCTTTCTTT
>NA|NA|TRBJ2-1|TRBV5-1
CASSLDQGGYNEQFF
TGCGCCAGCAGCTTGGACCAGGGGGGCTACAATGAGCAGTTCTTC
>once|NA|TRBJ2-2|TRBV29-1
CSVSVGGLGTTGELFF
TGCAGCGTTTCAGTTGGAGGGTTGGGGACCACCGGGGAGCTGTTTTTT
>NA|TRBD1|TRBJ2-2|TRBV27
CASSPGQGRGGELFF
TGTGCCAGCAGTCCCGGACAGGGGAGGGGCGGGGAGCTGTTTTTT
>NA|TRBD2|TRBJ2-7|TRBV5-1
CASSSPAGGDQYEQYF
TGCGCCAGCAGCTCGCCGGCCGGGGGGGACCAGTACGAGCAGTACTTC
>many|NA|TRBJ2-1|TRBV11-2
CASSPPRGEQFF
TGTGCCAGCAGCCCCCCGCGGGGTGAGCAGTTCTTC
>few|NA|TRBJ2-2|TRBV5-1
CASSLGTVNTGELFF
TGCGCCAGCAGCTTGGGGACAGTGAACACCGGGGAGCTGTTTTTT